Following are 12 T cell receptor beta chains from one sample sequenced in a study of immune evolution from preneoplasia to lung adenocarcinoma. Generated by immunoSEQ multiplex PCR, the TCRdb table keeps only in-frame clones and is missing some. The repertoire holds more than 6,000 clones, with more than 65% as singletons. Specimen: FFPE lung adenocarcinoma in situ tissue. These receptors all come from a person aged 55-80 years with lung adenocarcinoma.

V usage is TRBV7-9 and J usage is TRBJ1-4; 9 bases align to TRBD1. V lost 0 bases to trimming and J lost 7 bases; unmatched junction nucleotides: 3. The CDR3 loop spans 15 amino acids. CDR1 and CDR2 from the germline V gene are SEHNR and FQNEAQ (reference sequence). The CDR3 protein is CASSLAQGAGEKLFF. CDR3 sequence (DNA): TGTGCCAGCAGCTTAGCACAGGGGGCAGGTGAAAAACTGTTTTTT.

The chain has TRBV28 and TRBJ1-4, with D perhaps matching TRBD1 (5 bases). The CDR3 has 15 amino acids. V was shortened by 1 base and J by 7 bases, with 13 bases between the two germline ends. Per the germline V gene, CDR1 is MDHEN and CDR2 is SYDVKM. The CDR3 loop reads CASSLSGPGGEKLFF. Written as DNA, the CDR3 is TGTGCCAGCAGTTTATCGGGCCCGGGGGGTGAAAAACTGTTTTTT. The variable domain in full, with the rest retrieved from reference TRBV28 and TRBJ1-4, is DVKVTQSSRYLVKRTGEKVFLECVQDMDHENMFWYRQDPGLGLRLIYFSYDVKMKEKGDIPEGYSVSREKKERFSLILESASTNQTSMYLCASSLSGPGGEKLFFGSGTQLSVL.

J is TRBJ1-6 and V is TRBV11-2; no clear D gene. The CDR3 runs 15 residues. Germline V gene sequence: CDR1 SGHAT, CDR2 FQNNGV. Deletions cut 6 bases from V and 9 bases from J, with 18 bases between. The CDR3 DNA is TGTGCCAGCAGACGAATCCCACAGTCGACTTCACCCCTCCACTTT. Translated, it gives CASRRIPQSTSPLHF.

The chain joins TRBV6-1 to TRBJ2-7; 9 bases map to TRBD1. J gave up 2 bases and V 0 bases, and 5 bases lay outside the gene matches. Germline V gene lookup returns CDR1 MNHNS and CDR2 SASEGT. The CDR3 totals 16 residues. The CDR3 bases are TGTGCCAGCAGTGAAGCGTCCGGGACAGGGACCTACGAGCAGTACTTC. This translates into CASSEASGTGTYEQYF.

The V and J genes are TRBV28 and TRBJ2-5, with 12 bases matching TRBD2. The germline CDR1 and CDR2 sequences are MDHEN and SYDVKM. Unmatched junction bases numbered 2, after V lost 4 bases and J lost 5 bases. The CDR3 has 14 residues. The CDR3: CASSSSGGDETQYF. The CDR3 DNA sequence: TGTGCCAGCAGTTCTAGCGGGGGGGATGAGACCCAGTACTTC.

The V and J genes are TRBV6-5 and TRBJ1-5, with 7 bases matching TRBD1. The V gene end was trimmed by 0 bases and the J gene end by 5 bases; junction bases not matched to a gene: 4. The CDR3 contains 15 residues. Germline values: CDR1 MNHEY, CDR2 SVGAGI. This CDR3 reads CASSYSTGADQPQHF. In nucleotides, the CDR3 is TGTGCCAGCAGTTACTCAACAGGGGCAGATCAGCCCCAGCATTTT.

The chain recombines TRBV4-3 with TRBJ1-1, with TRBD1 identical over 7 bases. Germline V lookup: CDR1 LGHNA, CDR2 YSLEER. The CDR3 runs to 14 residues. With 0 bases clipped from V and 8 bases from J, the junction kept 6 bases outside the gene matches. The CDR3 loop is CASSQDRDRAEAFF. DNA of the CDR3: TGCGCCAGCAGCCAAGATCGAGACAGGGCGGAAGCTTTCTTT.

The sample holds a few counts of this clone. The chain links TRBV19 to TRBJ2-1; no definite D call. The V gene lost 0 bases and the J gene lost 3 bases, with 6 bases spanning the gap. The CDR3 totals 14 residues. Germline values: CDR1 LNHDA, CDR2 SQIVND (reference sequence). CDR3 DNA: TGTGCCAGTAGTATAGATCCAAACTACAATGAGCAGTTCTTC. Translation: CASSIDPNYNEQFF.

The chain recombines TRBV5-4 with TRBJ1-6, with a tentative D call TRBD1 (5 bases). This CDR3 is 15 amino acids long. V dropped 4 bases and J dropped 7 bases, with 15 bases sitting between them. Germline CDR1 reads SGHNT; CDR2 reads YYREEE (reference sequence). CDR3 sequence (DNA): TGTGCCAGCAGCCCGACCCGACAGCCGAATTCACCCCTCCACTTT. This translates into CASSPTRQPNSPLHF.

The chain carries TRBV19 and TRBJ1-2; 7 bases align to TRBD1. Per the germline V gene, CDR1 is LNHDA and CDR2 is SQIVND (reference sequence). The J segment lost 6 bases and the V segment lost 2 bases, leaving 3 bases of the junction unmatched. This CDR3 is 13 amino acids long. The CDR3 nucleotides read TGTGCCAGTAGTATACGACAGGGTCATGGCTACACCTTC. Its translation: CASSIRQGHGYTF.

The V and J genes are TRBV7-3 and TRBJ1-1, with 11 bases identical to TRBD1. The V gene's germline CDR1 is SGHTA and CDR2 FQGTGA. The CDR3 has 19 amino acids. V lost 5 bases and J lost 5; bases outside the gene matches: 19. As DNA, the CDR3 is TGTGCCAGCAGCGCGAATATCCCGGGACAGGGGGTTCTCGGGACTGAAGCTTTCTTT. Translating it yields CASSANIPGQGVLGTEAFF. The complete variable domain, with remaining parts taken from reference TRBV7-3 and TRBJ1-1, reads GAGVSQTPSNKVTEKGKYVELRCDPISGHTALYWYRQSLGQGPEFLIYFQGTGAADDSGLPNDRFFAVRPEGSVSTLKIQRTERGDSAVYLCASSANIPGQGVLGTEAFFGQGTRLTVV.

The CDR3 loop is CASSPYRDRLYEQYF. The CDR3 coding sequence is TGTGCCAGCAGCCCTTACCGGGACAGACTCTACGAGCAGTACTTC. This chain uses TRBV14 with TRBJ2-7; 7 nucleotides agree with TRBD1. The CDR3 is 15 amino acids. Germline V CDR1 and CDR2: SGHDN, FVKESK. J was trimmed by 3 bases and V by 4 bases; bases with no gene match: 9.